This TCR beta chain was identified in a study of glioma-infiltrating T cells. Study information: Glioma patients had dexamethasone for six or fewer days before surgery.

The CDR3 is 13 residues long. CDR1 and CDR2 (germline): DFQATT, SNEGSKA (reference sequence). Amplification of TCR alpha and beta CDR3 regions from RNA used iRepertoire nested multiplex PCR. Input was about 85-400 ng of tissue mRNA or PBMC total RNA. In TCRdb, the multiplex PCR reads were re-called with MiXCR into one record per CDR3 protein. Here the sample spans 300,000 to 400,000 distinct CDR3 sequences, roughly two fifths being singletons. With respect to this clonotype: A much larger clonotype is one base distant, so this may be a read error.

The chain combines TRBV20-1 with TRBJ1-1; D call uncertain. The receptor was isolated from a human donor with low-grade glioma or glioblastoma, undergoing nonglioma brain surgery, or in good health (not recorded which). The source material was glioma tissue, nonneoplastic brain tissue, or PBMCs (not recorded which). Here the CDR3 DNA reads TGCAGAGTCCGGACGGAGATGAACACTGAAGCTTTCTTT. Protein sequence: CRVRTEMNTEAFF.